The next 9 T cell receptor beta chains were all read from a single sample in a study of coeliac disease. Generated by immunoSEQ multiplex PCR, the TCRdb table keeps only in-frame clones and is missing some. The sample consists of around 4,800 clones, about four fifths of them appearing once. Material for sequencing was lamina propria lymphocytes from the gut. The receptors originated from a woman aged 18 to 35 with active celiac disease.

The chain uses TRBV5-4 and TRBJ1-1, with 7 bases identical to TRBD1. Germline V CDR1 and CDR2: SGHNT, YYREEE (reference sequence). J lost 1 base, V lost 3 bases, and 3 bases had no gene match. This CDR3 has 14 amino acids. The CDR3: CASSWRQGNTEAFF. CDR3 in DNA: TGTGCCAGCAGCTGGAGACAGGGGAACACTGAAGCTTTCTTT.

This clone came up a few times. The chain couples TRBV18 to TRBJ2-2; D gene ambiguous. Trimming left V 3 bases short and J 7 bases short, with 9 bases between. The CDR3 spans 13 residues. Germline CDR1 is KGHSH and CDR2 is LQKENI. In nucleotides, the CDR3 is TGTGCCAGCTCACCGGAAGCGCTCGGGGAGCTGTTTTTT. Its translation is CASSPEALGELFF.

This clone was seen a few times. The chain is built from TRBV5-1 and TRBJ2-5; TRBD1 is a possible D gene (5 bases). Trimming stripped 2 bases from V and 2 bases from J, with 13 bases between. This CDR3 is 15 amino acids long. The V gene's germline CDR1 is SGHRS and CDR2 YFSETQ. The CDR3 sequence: CASSFDRSFQETQYF. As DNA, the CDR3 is TGCGCCAGCAGCTTCGACAGATCCTTTCAAGAGACCCAGTACTTC. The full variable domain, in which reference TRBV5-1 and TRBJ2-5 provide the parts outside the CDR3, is KAGVTQTPRYLIKTRGQQVTLSCSPISGHRSVSWYQQTPGQGLQFLFEYFSETQRNKGNFPGRFSGRQFSNSRSEMNVSTLELGDSALYLCASSFDRSFQETQYFGPGTRLLVL.

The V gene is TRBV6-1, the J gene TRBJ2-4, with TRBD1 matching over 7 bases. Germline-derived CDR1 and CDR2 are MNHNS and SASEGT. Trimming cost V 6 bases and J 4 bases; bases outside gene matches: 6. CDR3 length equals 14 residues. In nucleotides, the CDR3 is TGTGCCAGCAGATACCGGGACAGTAAAAACATTCAGTACTTC. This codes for CASRYRDSKNIQYF.

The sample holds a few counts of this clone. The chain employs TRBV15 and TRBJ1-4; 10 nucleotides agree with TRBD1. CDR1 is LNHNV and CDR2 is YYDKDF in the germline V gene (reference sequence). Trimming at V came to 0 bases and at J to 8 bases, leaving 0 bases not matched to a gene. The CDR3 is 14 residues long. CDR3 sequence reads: CATSREGQGEKLFF. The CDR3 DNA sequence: TGTGCCACCAGCAGAGAGGGACAGGGGGAAAAACTGTTTTTT.

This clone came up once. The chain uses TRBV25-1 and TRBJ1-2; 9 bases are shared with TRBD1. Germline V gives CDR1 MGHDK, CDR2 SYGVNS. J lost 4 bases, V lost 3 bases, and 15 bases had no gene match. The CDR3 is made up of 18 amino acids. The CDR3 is CASSDPSGPGTGFYGYTF. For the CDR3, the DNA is TGTGCCAGCAGTGACCCATCCGGGCCCGGGACAGGGTTCTATGGCTACACCTTC.

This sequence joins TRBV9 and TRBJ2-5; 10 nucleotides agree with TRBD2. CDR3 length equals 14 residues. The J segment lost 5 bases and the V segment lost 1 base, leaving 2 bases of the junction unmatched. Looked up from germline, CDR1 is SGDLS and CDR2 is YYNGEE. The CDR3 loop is CASSVPSGGETQYF. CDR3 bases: TGTGCCAGCAGCGTACCTAGCGGGGGCGAGACCCAGTACTTC.

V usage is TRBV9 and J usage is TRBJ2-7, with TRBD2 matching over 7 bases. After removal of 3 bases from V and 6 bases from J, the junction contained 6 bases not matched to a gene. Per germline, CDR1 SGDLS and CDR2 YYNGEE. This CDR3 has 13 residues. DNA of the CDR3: TGTGCCAGCAGCGCGGGGACTATGGGCGAGCAGTACTTC. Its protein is CASSAGTMGEQYF.

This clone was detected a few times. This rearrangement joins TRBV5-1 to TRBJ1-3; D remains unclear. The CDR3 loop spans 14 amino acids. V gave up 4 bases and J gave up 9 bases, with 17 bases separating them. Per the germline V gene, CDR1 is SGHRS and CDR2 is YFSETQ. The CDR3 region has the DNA TGCGCCAGCAGCCCAGGACTGGGGTATAGCACCATATATTTT. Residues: CASSPGLGYSTIYF.